This T cell receptor (beta chain) is drawn from a study of blood T cell repertoires in COVID-19. Across the study: PBMCs, B-cell-depleted T cells, or T cells provided the cDNA or gDNA that made up the material.

Clones were sequenced by immunoSEQ multiplex PCR, and TCRdb holds only the in-frame ones, with some missing. The sample comprises around 120,000 clones, around 81% of which are singletons, and approximately 2.5% rests with the top ten. Germline V gives CDR1 KGHSH, CDR2 LQKENI. There are 15 residues in the CDR3. V was pared by 6 bases and J by 2 bases, with 14 bases between. This clone was seen just once. The specimen was peripheral blood. The clonotype originates from a man between 65 and 85 years old with acute or convalescent COVID-19. The chain combines TRBV18 with TRBJ1-5, with a possible D match to TRBD1 (6 bases). CDR3 DNA sequence: TGTGCCAGCTCCCCAGGGGTGGGAGGCAATCAGCCCCAGCATTTT. This translates into CASSPGVGGNQPQHF.